These 30 T cell receptor beta chains were all obtained from the same sample, sequenced in a study of CDR3 diversity in severe acne. Each CDR3 protein gets one entry after TCRdb re-called the PCR reads with MiXCR. The sample yields about 90,000 distinct CDR3 sequences, 45% to 55% seen once. The sample comprised blood. The receptor source for this set is a male donor in good health, serving as a control.

A note on this clonotype: A read error is possible here, since a much larger clone lies one base away. This chain links TRBV10-3 with TRBJ2-7, with TRBD2 identical over 7 bases. This CDR3 is 13 amino acids long. V was clipped by 10 bases and J by 2 bases; unmatched bases: 8. Per germline, CDR1 ENHRY and CDR2 SYGVKD. The CDR3 sequence: CATATSLAYEQYF. The CDR3 region has the DNA TGTGCCACGGCGACTAGCTTAGCCTACGAGCAGTACTTC.

The table lists this clonotype with many counts. The chain carries TRBV7-6 and TRBJ2-5; no reliable D call. V lost 1 base and J 5 bases, leaving 5 bases between the germline ends. The CDR3 is 12 residues long. Germline-derived CDR1 and CDR2 are SGHVS and FNYEAQ. CDR3 sequence: CASSLDWETQYF. In nucleotides, the CDR3 is TGTGCCAGCAGCTTAGATTGGGAGACCCAGTACTTC. The full variable domain, rest sourced from reference TRBV7-6 and TRBJ2-5, is GAGVSQSPRYKVTKRGQDVALRCDPISGHVSLYWYRQALGQGPEFLTYFNYEAQQDKSGLPNDRFSAERPEGSISTLTIQRTEQRDSAMYRCASSLDWETQYFGPGTRLLVL.

The chain has TRBV6-6 and TRBJ1-1; D is undetermined. V lost 6 bases, J lost 4 bases, and 18 bases lay in between. CDR1 is MNHNY, CDR2 SVGAGI, per germline (reference sequence). The CDR3 sequence is 15 residues long. The CDR3 spells CASRAAGRWSTEAFF. The CDR3 DNA follows: TGTGCCAGCAGGGCGGCCGGAAGGTGGTCCACTGAAGCTTTCTTT.

The rearrangement joins TRBV29-1 to TRBJ2-7; D is possibly TRBD1 (5 bases). Germline V gene sequence: CDR1 SQVTM, CDR2 ANQGSEA. The V gene lost 8 bases and the J gene lost 6 bases, with 23 bases spanning the gap. The CDR3 consists of 14 residues. The CDR3 DNA sequence: TGCAGCTTCACGGAAGTAGGGGTAAGCGCCGAGCAGTACTTC. Protein: CSFTEVGVSAEQYF.

This clonotype was observed many times. The rearrangement links TRBV29-1 to TRBJ2-7; D unclear. Trimming took off 5 bases at V and 3 bases at J, with 14 bases between the two ends. In germline, CDR1 is SQVTM, CDR2 ANQGSEA. The CDR3 is 13 residues long. The CDR3 DNA sequence: TGCAGCGTTTGGACCGTCTTAGGCTACGAGCAGTACTTC. Protein sequence: CSVWTVLGYEQYF.

V and J are TRBV20-1 and TRBJ2-7, with D perhaps assigned TRBD1 or TRBD2 (5 bases each). Trimming took off 6 bases at V and 2 bases at J, with 17 bases between the two ends. Germline CDR1 is DFQATT and CDR2 is SNEGSKA (reference sequence). The length of the CDR3 is 14 residues. CDR3 in amino acids: CSAQIGTTTYEQYF. As DNA, the CDR3 is TGCAGTGCCCAAATCGGGACCACCACCTACGAGCAGTACTTC.

This sequence joins TRBV6-5 and TRBJ1-1, with D tentatively TRBD1 (6 bases). There are 13 residues in the CDR3. Trimming left V 6 bases short and J 2 bases short, with 10 bases between. CDR1 and CDR2 from the germline V gene are MNHEY and SVGAGI. The CDR3 here is CASRAQGNTEAFF. The CDR3 DNA reads as TGTGCCAGCAGGGCACAGGGAAACACTGAAGCTTTCTTT.

In its sample, this clonotype was seen a few times. The chain combines TRBV24-1 with TRBJ1-2; D is perhaps TRBD1 (6 bases). There are 14 residues in the CDR3. Trimming took 1 base from V and 2 from J, leaving 7 bases between them. Per germline, CDR1 KGHDR and CDR2 SFDVKD. The CDR3 nucleotides are TGTGCCACCAGTGATTTTGGGACAAACTATGGCTACACCTTC. Its translation is CATSDFGTNYGYTF.

The sample holds many counts of this clonotype. V gene TRBV6-4 combines with J gene TRBJ1-2; 8 bases map to TRBD1. CDR1 MRHNA and CDR2 SNTAGT come from the germline V gene. This CDR3 comprises 14 residues. Trimming at V came to 6 bases and at J to 6 bases, leaving 9 bases not matched to a gene. The CDR3 loop reads CASRRTGSRDGYTF. As DNA, the CDR3 is TGTGCCAGCAGAAGGACAGGGTCCAGGGATGGCTACACCTTC.

This rearrangement joins TRBV11-2 to TRBJ2-7, with 9 positions matching TRBD1. CDR3 length: 16 residues. Germline CDR1 SGHAT, CDR2 FQNNGV. Trimming removed 1 base from V and 0 bases from J; junction bases left unmatched: 4. CDR3 sequence reads: CASSLGGGQGSYEQYF. The CDR3 DNA follows: TGTGCCAGCAGCTTAGGGGGGGGACAGGGCTCCTACGAGCAGTACTTC.

The gene calls are TRBV5-5 and TRBJ2-5; D possibly matches TRBD1 or TRBD2 (6 bases each). V shed 1 base and J shed 6 bases, with 16 bases lying between them. In germline, CDR1 is SGHKS, CDR2 YYEKEE (reference sequence). The CDR3 has 15 residues. The CDR3 loop is CASSLKGGIGKTQYF. CDR3 DNA sequence: TGTGCCAGCAGCTTGAAAGGGGGGATTGGGAAGACCCAGTACTTC.

This clonotype was seen a handful of times. The rearrangement links TRBV6-1 to TRBJ1-6, with TRBD1 as a possible D gene (5 bases). Germline CDR1 is MNHNS and CDR2 is SASEGT. The CDR3 is 14 residues long. Trimming cost V 5 bases and J 9 bases, with 14 bases left between them. CDR3 in DNA: TGTGCCAGCAGTTACGGAAGGGGCGGTTCACCCCTCCACTTT. Its translation: CASSYGRGGSPLHF.

V and J are TRBV5-4 and TRBJ1-2; D unresolved. Between the trimmed V and J ends, which lost 7 bases and 3 bases, there was a span of 10 bases. This CDR3 spans 12 amino acids. Per the germline V gene, CDR1 is SGHNT and CDR2 is YYREEE (reference sequence). The CDR3 region has the DNA TGTGCCAGCGGCCGGGCCGACTATGGCTACACCTTC. It encodes CASGRADYGYTF. The complete variable domain, with remaining parts taken from reference TRBV5-4 and TRBJ1-2, reads ETGVTQSPTHLIKTRGQQVTLRCSSQSGHNTVSWYQQALGQGPQFIFQYYREEENGRGNFPPRFSGLQFPNYSSELNVNALELDDSALYLCASGRADYGYTFGSGTRLTVV.

The CDR3 region has the DNA TGCGCCAGCAGCTCAGGGAATAAGGCCTACGAGCAGTACTTC. This sequence encodes CASSSGNKAYEQYF. The V call is TRBV5-1, the J call TRBJ2-7; possible D gene TRBD1, 5 bases. CDR3 length equals 14 residues. V lost 3 bases and J 2 bases, leaving 12 bases between the germline ends. Looked up from germline, CDR1 is SGHRS and CDR2 is YFSETQ.

The chain employs TRBV12-3 or TRBV12-4 and TRBJ1-5; TRBD1 agrees at 7 bases. Germline trimming cut 5 bases from V and 0 bases from J; bases unmatched to any gene: 4. The CDR3 runs 15 residues. The CDR3 here is CASSPGQLSNQPQHF. The CDR3 nucleotides are TGTGCCAGCAGTCCGGGACAGCTTAGCAATCAGCCCCAGCATTTT.

With respect to this clonotype: A read error may produce the germline difference seen at one junction end. The genes are TRBV24-1 and TRBJ2-5; D is undetermined. Per germline, CDR1 KGHDR and CDR2 SFDVKD. The CDR3 contains 16 residues. The CDR3 is CASSEKSGYGQETQYF. The CDR3 nucleotides read TGTGCCAGCAGTGAAAAGTCCGGGTATGGGCAAGAGACCCAGTACTTC.

This clonotype was found many times. This chain joins TRBV7-2 and TRBJ2-1; no clear D gene. V shed 5 bases and J shed 10 bases, with 9 bases lying between them. The V gene's germline CDR1 is SGHTA and CDR2 FQGNSA. The CDR3 loop spans 11 amino acids. CDR3 DNA: TGTGCCAGCAGCCCAAGACGGGAGCAGTTCTTC. Translated, it gives CASSPRREQFF.

There are a few counts of this clonotype. The V gene is TRBV20-1, the J gene TRBJ2-7; the match to TRBD1 covers 9 bases. The V gene end was trimmed by 1 base and the J gene end by 4 bases; junction bases not matched to a gene: 5. Germline V lookup: CDR1 DFQATT, CDR2 SNEGSKA (reference sequence). This CDR3 is built from 14 residues. The CDR3 sequence is CSARGGDREYEQYF. The CDR3 DNA sequence: TGCAGTGCTAGAGGGGGGGACAGGGAGTACGAGCAGTACTTC.

The chain carries TRBV9 and TRBJ1-3; 9 positions agree with TRBD1. The germline V gene encodes CDR1 SGDLS and CDR2 YYNGEE. V trimming: 4 bases; J trimming: 4 bases; junction bases outside the gene matches: 9. The CDR3 runs to 16 residues. The CDR3 sequence: CASSPRDRVGGNTIYF. DNA for the CDR3: TGTGCCAGCAGCCCACGGGACAGGGTAGGGGGAAACACCATATATTTT.

The CDR3, as DNA: TGTGCCAGCAGTTCCACTCAGGTTGCAAACTACGAGCAGTACTTC. It translates to CASSSTQVANYEQYF. The J gene is TRBJ2-7, the V gene TRBV2; D gene unclear. The CDR3 is 15 amino acids. V lost 5 bases and J lost 3, with 17 bases in between. The germline V gene has CDR1 SNHLY and CDR2 FYNNEI.

This chain links TRBV29-1 with TRBJ1-3; 8 nucleotides line up with TRBD1. CDR3 length: 12 amino acids. The trim removed 6 bases at V and 7 bases at J, leaving 5 bases unmatched. CDR1 is SQVTM, CDR2 ANQGSEA, per germline. CDR3 DNA: TGCAGCGTGGGGGACAGGACGAACACCATATATTTT. Translating gives CSVGDRTNTIYF.

This clonotype has at least ten counts. The chain is built from TRBV7-9 and TRBJ2-7, with 9 bases identical to TRBD1. There are 15 residues in the CDR3. CDR1 and CDR2 (germline): SEHNR, FQNEAQ (reference sequence). Losses at the gene ends were 5 bases for V and 2 bases for J; bases not matched to a gene: 7. The CDR3 DNA follows: TGTGCCAGCAGCCCTAGGCGGACAGGGGCCTACGAGCAGTACTTC. Translating it yields CASSPRRTGAYEQYF.

This clonotype was observed at least ten times. This chain connects TRBV19 to TRBJ2-1; D might be TRBD1 or TRBD2, each matching 5 bases. This CDR3 is built from 14 residues. Germline lookup yields CDR1 LNHDA and CDR2 SQIVND (reference sequence). Trimming took 6 bases from V and 4 from J, leaving 13 bases between them. The CDR3 spells CASRLGRTYNEQFF. The CDR3 region has the DNA TGTGCCAGTAGGCTGGGACGGACGTACAATGAGCAGTTCTTC.

This chain joins TRBV12-3 or TRBV12-4 and TRBJ1-5; TRBD1 agrees at 9 bases. J was trimmed by 1 base and V by 5 bases; bases with no gene match: 3. The CDR3 loop spans 15 amino acids. CDR3 coding DNA: TGTGCCAGCAGTAAGGGACAGGGCAGCAATCAGCCCCAGCATTTT. Residues: CASSKGQGSNQPQHF.

Notes on this clonotype: A read error is possible here, since a much larger clone lies one base away. The chain joins TRBV5-6 to TRBJ1-5; D ambiguous. Trimming left V 0 bases short and J 8 bases short, with 15 bases between. Germline V gene sequence: CDR1 SGHDT, CDR2 YYEEEE. The CDR3 contains 15 residues. CDR3 coding DNA: TGTGCCAGCAGCTTGGCGGGCTTCCAAAATAAGCCCCAGCATTTT. It codes for CASSLAGFQNKPQHF.

At least ten counts were recorded for this clonotype. The gene calls are TRBV20-1 and TRBJ1-3; D unresolved. V was cut by 1 base and J by 1 base, with 8 bases left in between. CDR1 and CDR2 from the germline V gene are DFQATT and SNEGSKA (reference sequence). This CDR3 contains 14 residues. The CDR3 bases are TGCAGTGCTAGAGTTCGAGGATCTGGAAACACCATATATTTT. Protein product: CSARVRGSGNTIYF.

Concerning this clonotype: A junction end diverges from the germline sequence, so it may reflect a read error. V usage is TRBV2 and J usage is TRBJ2-5; the D gene could be TRBD1 or TRBD2 (5 bases each). This CDR3 comprises 12 residues. CDR1 and CDR2 from the germline V gene are SNHLY and FYNNEI. The CDR3 loop reads CASTGDREPQYF. DNA for the CDR3: TGTGCCAGCACCGGGGACCGAGAGCCCCAGTACTTC.

The chain recombines TRBV7-6 with TRBJ2-2, with TRBD2 matching over 8 bases. The CDR3 totals 17 residues. Trimming at V came to 5 bases and at J to 1 base, leaving 9 bases not matched to a gene. Germline V gives CDR1 SGHVS, CDR2 FNYEAQ. The CDR3 DNA is TGTGCCAGCAGCCCTGGTGGGCTAGCGGGGAACACCGGGGAGCTGTTTTTT. Translated, it gives CASSPGGLAGNTGELFF.

The chain joins TRBV10-3 to TRBJ2-6; 10 positions agree with TRBD1. Germline CDR1 is ENHRY and CDR2 is SYGVKD. The CDR3 extends over 17 amino acids. V was pared by 6 bases and J by 2 bases, with 7 bases of the junction left unmatched. The CDR3 here is CAISVTGGAPGANVLTF. The DNA for the CDR3 is TGTGCCATCAGCGTGACAGGGGGCGCACCTGGGGCCAACGTCCTGACTTTC.

Only a few counts were recorded for this clonotype. The rearrangement uses TRBV12-3 or TRBV12-4 and TRBJ2-5; 14 bases match TRBD2. V shed 3 bases, J shed 4 bases, and the junction held 1 base outside the gene matches. This CDR3 has 15 residues. The CDR3 spells CASSFGLAGGETQYF. The CDR3 coding sequence is TGTGCCAGCAGTTTCGGACTAGCGGGGGGAGAGACCCAGTACTTC.